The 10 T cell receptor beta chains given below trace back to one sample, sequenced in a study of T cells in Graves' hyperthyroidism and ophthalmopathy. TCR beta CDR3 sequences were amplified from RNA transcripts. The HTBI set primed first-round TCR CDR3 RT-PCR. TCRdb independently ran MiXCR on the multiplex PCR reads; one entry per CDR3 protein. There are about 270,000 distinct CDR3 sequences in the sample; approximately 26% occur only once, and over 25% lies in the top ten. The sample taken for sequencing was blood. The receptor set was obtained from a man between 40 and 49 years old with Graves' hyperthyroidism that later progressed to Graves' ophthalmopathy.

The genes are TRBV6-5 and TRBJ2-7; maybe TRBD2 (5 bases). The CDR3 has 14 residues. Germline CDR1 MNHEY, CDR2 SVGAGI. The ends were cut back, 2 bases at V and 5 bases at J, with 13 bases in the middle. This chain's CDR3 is CASSYGGVRDEQYF. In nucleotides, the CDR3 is TGTGCCAGCAGTTACGGAGGCGTTCGGGACGAGCAGTACTTC.

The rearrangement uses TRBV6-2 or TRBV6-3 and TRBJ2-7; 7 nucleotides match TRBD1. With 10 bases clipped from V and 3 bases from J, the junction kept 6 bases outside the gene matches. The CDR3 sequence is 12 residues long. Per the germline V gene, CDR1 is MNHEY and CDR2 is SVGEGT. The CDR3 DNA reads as TGTGCCACCGAGGGACAGTACTACGAGCAGTACTTC. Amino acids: CATEGQYYEQYF.

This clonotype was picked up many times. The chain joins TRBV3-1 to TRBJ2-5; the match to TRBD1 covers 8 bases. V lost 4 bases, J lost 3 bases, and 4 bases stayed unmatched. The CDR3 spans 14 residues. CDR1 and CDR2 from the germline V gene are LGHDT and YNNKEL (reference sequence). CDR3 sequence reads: CASSRQTGEETQYF. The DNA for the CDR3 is TGTGCCAGCAGCCGTCAGACAGGGGAAGAGACCCAGTACTTC.

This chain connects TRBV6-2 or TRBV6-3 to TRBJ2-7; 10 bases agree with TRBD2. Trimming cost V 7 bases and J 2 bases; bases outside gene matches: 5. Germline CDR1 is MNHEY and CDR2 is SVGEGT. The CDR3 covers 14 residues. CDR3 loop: CASNERGGPYEQYF. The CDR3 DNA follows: TGTGCCAGCAACGAGCGGGGGGGGCCCTACGAGCAGTACTTC.

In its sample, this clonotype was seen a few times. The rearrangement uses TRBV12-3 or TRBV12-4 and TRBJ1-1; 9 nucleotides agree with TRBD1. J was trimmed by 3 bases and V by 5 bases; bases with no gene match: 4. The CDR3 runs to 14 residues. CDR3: CASSPDRGHTEAFF. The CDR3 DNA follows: TGTGCCAGCAGTCCGGACAGGGGCCACACTGAAGCTTTCTTT.

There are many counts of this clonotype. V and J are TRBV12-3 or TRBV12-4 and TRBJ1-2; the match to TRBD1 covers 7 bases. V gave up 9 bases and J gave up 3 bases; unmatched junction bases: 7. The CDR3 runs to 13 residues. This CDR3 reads CASDREGYYGYTF. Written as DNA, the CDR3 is TGTGCCAGTGACAGGGAGGGATACTATGGCTACACCTTC.

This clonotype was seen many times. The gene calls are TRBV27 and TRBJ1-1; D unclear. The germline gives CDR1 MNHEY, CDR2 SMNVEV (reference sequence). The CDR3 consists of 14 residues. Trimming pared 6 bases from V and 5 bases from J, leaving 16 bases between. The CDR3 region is CASSILSAGTEAFF. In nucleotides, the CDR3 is TGTGCCAGCAGCATACTAAGTGCGGGGACTGAAGCTTTCTTT.

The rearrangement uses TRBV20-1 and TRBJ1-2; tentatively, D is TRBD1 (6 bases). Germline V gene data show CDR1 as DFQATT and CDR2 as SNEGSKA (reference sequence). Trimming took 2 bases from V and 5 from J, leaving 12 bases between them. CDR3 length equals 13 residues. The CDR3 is CSARPPDRYGYTF. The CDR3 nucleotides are TGCAGTGCTAGACCCCCGGACAGATATGGCTACACCTTC.

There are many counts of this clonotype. The DNA for the CDR3 is TGTGCCAGCAGCCAACTGCTACCCAGGGACCAGTACTTC. Protein sequence: CASSQLLPRDQYF. J is TRBJ2-5 and V is TRBV3-1, with D perhaps TRBD1 (5 bases). The CDR3 is 13 amino acids. Germline V gene data show CDR1 as LGHDT and CDR2 as YNNKEL (reference sequence). Trimming removed 2 bases from V and 10 bases from J, with 14 bases in between.

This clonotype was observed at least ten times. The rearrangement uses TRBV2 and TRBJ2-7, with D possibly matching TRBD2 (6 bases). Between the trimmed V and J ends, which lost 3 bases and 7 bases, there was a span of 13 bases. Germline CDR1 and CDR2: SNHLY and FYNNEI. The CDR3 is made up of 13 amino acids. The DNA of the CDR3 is TGTGCCAGCAGTGAGCGGGACCAGGGAGAGCAGTACTTC. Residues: CASSERDQGEQYF.